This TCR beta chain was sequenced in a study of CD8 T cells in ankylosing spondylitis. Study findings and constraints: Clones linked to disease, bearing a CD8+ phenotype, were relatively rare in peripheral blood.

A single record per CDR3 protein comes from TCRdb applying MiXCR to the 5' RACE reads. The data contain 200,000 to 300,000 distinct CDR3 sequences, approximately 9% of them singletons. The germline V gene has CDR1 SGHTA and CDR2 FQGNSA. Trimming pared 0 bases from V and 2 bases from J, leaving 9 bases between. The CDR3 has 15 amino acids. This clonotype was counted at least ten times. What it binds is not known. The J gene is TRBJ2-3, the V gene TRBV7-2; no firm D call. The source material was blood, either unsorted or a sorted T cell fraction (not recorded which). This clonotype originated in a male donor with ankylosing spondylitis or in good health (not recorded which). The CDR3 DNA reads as TGTGCCAGCAGCTTAGCGGGCCTGCTCACAGATACGCAGTATTTT. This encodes CASSLAGLLTDTQYF.